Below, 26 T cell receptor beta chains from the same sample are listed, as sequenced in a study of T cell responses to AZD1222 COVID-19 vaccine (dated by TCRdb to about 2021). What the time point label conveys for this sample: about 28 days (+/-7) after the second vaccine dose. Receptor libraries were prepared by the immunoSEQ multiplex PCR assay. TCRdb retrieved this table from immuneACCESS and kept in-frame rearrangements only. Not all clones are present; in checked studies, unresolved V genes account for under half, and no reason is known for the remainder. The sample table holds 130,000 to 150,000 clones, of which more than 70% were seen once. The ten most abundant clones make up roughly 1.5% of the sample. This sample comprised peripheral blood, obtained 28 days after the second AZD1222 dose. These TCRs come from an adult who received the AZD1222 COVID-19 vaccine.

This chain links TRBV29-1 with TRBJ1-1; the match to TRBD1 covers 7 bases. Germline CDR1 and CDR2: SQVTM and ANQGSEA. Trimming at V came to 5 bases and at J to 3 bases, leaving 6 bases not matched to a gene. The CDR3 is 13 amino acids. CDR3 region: CSVSRGPDTEAFF. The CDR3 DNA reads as TGCAGCGTTAGTAGGGGGCCGGACACTGAAGCTTTCTTT.

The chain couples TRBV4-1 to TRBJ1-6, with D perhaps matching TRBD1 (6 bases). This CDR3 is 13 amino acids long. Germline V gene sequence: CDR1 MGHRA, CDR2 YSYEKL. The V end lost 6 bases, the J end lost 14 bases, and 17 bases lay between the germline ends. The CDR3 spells CASRDSGSEALHF. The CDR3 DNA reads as TGCGCCAGCAGGGACAGCGGCTCGGAGGCCCTCCACTTT.

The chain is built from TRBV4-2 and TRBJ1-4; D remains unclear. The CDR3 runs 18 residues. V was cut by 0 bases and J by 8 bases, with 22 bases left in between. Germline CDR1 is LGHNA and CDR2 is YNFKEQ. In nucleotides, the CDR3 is TGTGCCAGCAGCCAAGATCTTTCTATTTCGTCACGGTTGGAAAAACTGTTTTTT. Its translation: CASSQDLSISSRLEKLFF.

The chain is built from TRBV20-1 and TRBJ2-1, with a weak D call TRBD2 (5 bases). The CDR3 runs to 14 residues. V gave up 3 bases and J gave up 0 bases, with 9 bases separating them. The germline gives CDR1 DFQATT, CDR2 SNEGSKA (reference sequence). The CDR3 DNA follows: TGCAGTGCTAGTTCTGGGAGCTCCTACAATGAGCAGTTCTTC. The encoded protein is CSASSGSSYNEQFF.

CDR3 DNA sequence: TGTGCCAGCAGCGTAGGACTTGTTGGCCCGCGGACGTCTACTATGGGGGGCTACACCTTC. Translated, it gives CASSVGLVGPRTSTMGGYTF. The genes are TRBV9 and TRBJ1-2; D gene unclear. The length of the CDR3 is 20 residues. Germline CDR1 reads SGDLS; CDR2 reads YYNGEE. Trimming took 0 bases from V and 8 from J, leaving 32 bases between them.

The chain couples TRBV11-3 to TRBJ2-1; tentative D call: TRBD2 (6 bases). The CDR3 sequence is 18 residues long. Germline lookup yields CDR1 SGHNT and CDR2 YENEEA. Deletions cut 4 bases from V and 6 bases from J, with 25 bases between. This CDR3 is CASSSGSSGSLKGNEQFF. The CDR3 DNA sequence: TGTGCCAGCAGCTCGGGGTCGTCCGGGAGCTTAAAGGGCAATGAGCAGTTCTTC.

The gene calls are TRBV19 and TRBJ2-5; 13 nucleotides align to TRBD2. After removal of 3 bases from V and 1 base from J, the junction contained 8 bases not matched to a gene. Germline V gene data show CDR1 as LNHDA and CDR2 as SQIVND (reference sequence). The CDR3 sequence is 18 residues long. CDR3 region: CASSMGTSGTQSQETQYF. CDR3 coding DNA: TGTGCCAGTAGTATGGGGACTAGCGGGACCCAATCCCAAGAGACCCAGTACTTC. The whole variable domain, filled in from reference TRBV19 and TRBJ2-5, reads DGGITQSPKYLFRKEGQNVTLSCEQNLNHDAMYWYRQDPGQGLRLIYYSQIVNDFQKGDIAEGYSVSREKKESFPLTVTSAQKNPTAFYLCASSMGTSGTQSQETQYFGPGTRLLVL.

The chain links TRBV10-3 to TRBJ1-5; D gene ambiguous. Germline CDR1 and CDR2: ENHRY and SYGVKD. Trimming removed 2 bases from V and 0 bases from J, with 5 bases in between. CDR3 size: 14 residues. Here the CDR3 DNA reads TGTGCCATCAGTGAGAACGATAGCAATCAGCCCCAGCATTTT. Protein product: CAISENDSNQPQHF.

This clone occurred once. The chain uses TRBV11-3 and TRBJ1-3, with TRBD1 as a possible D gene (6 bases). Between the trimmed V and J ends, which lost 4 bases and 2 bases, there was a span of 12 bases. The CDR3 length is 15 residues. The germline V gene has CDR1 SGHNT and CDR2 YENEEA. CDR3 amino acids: CASSYSGQTGNTIYF. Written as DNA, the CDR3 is TGTGCCAGCAGCTACTCAGGACAGACTGGAAACACCATATATTTT.

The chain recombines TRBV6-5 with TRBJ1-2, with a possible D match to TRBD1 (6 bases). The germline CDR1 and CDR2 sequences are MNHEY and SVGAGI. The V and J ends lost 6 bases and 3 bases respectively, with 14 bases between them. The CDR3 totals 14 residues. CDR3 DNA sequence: TGTGCCAGCAGCTTAGGGGGGGGGTACTATGGCTACACCTTC. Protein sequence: CASSLGGGYYGYTF.

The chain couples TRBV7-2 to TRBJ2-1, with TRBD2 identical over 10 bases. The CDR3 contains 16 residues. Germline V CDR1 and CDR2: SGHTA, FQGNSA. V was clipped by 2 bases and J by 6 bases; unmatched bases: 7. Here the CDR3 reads CASSLQGLARGNEQFF. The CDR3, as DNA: TGTGCCAGCAGCTTACAGGGACTAGCGAGAGGCAATGAGCAGTTCTTC.

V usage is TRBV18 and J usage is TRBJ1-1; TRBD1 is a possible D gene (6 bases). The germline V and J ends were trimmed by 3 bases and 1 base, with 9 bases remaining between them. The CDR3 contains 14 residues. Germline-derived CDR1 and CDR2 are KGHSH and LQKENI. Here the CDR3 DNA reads TGTGCCAGCTCACCTACAGGGAGGAACACTGAAGCTTTCTTT. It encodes CASSPTGRNTEAFF.

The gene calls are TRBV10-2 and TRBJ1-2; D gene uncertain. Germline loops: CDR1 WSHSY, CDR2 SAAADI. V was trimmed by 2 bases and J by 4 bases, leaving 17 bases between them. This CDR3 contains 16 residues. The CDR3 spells CASSEMALQSTYGYTF. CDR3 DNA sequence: TGCGCCAGCAGTGAGATGGCCCTACAGAGCACCTATGGCTACACCTTC.

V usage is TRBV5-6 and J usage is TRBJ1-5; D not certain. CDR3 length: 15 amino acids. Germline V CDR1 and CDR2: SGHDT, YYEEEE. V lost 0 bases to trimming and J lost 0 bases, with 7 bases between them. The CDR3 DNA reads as TGTGCCAGCAGCTTGGCGGCAGGTAGCAATCAGCCCCAGCATTTT. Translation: CASSLAAGSNQPQHF.

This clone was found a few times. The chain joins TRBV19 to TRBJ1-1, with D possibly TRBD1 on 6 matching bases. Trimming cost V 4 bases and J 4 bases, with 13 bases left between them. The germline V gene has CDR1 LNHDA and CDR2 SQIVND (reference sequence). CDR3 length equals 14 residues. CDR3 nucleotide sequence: TGTGCCAGTAGTAGGAGCCCGGGGGCCACTGAAGCTTTCTTT. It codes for CASSRSPGATEAFF.

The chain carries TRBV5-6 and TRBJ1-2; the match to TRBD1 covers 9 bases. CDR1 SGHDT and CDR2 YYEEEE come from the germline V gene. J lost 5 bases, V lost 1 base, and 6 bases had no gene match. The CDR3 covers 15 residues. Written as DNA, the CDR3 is TGTGCCAGCAGCTTGTCAGGGACAGGGAGATATGGCTACACCTTC. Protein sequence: CASSLSGTGRYGYTF.

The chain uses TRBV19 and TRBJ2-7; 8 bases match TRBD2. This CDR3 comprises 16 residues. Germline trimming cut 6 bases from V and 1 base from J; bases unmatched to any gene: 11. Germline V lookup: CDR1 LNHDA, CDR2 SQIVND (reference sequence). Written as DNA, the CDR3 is TGTGCCAGTAGCCTAAGGGGGGCTAGCGGGTCCTACGAGCAGTACTTC. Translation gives CASSLRGASGSYEQYF. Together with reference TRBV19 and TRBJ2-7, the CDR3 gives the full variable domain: DGGITQSPKYLFRKEGQNVTLSCEQNLNHDAMYWYRQDPGQGLRLIYYSQIVNDFQKGDIAEGYSVSREKKESFPLTVTSAQKNPTAFYLCASSLRGASGSYEQYFGPGTRLTVT.

The CDR3 loop is CASSEQGTLNYGYTF. The CDR3 nucleotides read TGTGCCAGCAGTGAACAGGGGACACTAAACTATGGCTACACCTTC. This chain connects TRBV6-1 to TRBJ1-2, with D possibly being TRBD1 (6 bases). The V end was cut by 2 bases, the J end by 2 bases, with 12 bases between. This CDR3 region has 15 residues. Germline V gene data show CDR1 as MNHNS and CDR2 as SASEGT.

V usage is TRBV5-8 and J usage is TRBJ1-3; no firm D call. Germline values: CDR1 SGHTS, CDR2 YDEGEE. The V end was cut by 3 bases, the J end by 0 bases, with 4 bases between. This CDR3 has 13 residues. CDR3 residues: CASSYGSGNTIYF. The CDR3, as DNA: TGTGCCAGCAGCTACGGCTCTGGAAACACCATATATTTT.

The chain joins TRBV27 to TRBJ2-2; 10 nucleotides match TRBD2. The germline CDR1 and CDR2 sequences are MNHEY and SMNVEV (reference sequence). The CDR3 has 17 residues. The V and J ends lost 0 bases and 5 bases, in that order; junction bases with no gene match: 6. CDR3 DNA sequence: TGTGCCAGCAGTTTATCCAGCGGGAGGGTCCTGACCGGGGAGCTGTTTTTT. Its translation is CASSLSSGRVLTGELFF.

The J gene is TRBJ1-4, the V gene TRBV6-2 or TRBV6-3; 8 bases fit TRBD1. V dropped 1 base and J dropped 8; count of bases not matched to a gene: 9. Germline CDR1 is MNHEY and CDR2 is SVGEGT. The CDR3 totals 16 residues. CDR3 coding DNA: TGTGCCAGCAGTTACTATCTAGGGACAGGCGACGAAAAACTGTTTTTT. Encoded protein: CASSYYLGTGDEKLFF.

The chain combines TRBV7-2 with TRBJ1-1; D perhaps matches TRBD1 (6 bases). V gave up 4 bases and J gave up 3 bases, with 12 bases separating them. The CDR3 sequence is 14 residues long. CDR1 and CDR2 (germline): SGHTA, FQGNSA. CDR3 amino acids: CASSSTGPHTEAFF. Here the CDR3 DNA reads TGTGCCAGCAGCTCGACAGGACCGCACACTGAAGCTTTCTTT.

CDR3 in DNA: TGCGCCAGCAGCCAGATCTTCCGACCTCAAGAGACCCAGTACTTC. Translated, it gives CASSQIFRPQETQYF. The V call is TRBV4-1, the J call TRBJ2-5; no definite D call. The CDR3 covers 15 residues. Looked up from germline, CDR1 is MGHRA and CDR2 is YSYEKL. Trimming took off 3 bases at V and 2 bases at J, with 13 bases between the two ends.

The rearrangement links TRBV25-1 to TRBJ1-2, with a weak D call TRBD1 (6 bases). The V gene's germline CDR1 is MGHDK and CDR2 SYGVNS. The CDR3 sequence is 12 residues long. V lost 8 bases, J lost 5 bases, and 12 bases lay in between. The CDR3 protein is CASSGTHYGYTF. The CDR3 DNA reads TGTGCCAGCTCCGGGACACATTATGGCTACACCTTC.

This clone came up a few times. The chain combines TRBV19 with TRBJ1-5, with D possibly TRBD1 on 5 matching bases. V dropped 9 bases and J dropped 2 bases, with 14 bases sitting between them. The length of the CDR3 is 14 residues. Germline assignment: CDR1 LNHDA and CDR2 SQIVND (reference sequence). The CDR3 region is CASRGGNGNQPQHF. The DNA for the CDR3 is TGTGCCAGCCGGGGGGGTAACGGCAATCAGCCCCAGCATTTT.

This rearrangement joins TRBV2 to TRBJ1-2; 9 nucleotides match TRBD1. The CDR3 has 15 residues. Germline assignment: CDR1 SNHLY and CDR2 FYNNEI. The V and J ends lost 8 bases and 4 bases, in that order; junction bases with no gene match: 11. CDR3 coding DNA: TGTGCCAGCGTCCCGGGACAGGGATCCAGCTATGGCTACACCTTC. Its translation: CASVPGQGSSYGYTF.